This T cell receptor beta chain was identified during a study of blood T cell repertoires in COVID-19. In the study overall: From the United States, Italy and Spain came samples of acute and convalescent COVID-19. In each case, the material was cDNA or gDNA derived from T cells, B-cell-depleted T cells, or PBMCs.

The CDR3 consists of 14 residues. V gave up 5 bases and J gave up 0 bases, with 11 bases separating them. In germline, CDR1 is SGHTA, CDR2 FQGNSA. Original processing notes: Scientists estimated how many nucleated cells there were by amplifying reference gene primers. The method was immunoSEQ multiplex PCR; TCRdb's version includes in-frame clones alone and lacks a portion of them. V, J and clone size were drawn from that table, and D and trimming were deduced from the DNA. The table lists 200,000 to 250,000 clones, 70% to 90% of them singletons. The source of this sequence is a man aged 30 to 45 with COVID-19, enrolled during active disease. V gene TRBV7-2 combines with J gene TRBJ2-7; D is possibly TRBD1 (7 bases). Material for sequencing was peripheral blood. The CDR3 protein is CASSAGQTSYEQYF. In DNA form, the CDR3 reads TGTGCCAGCAGCGCGGGACAGACCTCCTACGAGCAGTACTTC.